This TCR beta chain stems from a study of response to subunit inactivated influenza vaccine. TCRdb reanalysed the RT-PCR reads using MiXCR and keeps one entry per CDR3 protein. Among around 520,000 distinct CDR3 sequences listed, 25% were seen once. The V and J ends lost 2 bases and 3 bases, in that order; junction bases with no gene match: 8. This CDR3 is built from 17 residues. Per the germline V gene, CDR1 is MNHEY and CDR2 is SVGEGT. Whole-study findings and limits: Authors suggested each seasonal influenza vaccination recruits few new T cells.

The sample holds a few counts of this clonotype. The antigen is not known. The sequence was obtained from a man aged 50 to 60 who received an inactivated influenza vaccine. The chain joins TRBV6-2 or TRBV6-3 to TRBJ2-2, with 8 bases aligning to TRBD1. Sequenced here: CD4+ T cells sorted from PBMCs, sampled 4 to 6 days after vaccination. Written as DNA, the CDR3 is TGTGCCAGCAGTTACAGGACCGGGACAGGTGACACCGGGGAGCTGTTTTTT. It translates to CASSYRTGTGDTGELFF.